This TCR beta chain was identified during a study of blood T cell repertoires in COVID-19. Study overall: T cells, B-cell-depleted T cells, or PBMCs supplied cDNA or gDNA.

Original data processing: Amplification of reference gene primers was used by the study to estimate nucleated cell counts. TCRdb keeps only in-frame clones here, not all; method: immunoSEQ multiplex PCR. D and trimming were read from the DNA, whereas the V and J calls and clone size are those reported in that table. The table lists 100,000 or so clones, roughly 90% of them singletons, with approximately 7% in the top ten. The origin of this receptor is a man aged 30 to 45 in a cohort sampled during active COVID-19. Sequencing was carried out using peripheral blood.

The CDR3 loop reads CASRDSTNYGYTF. CDR3 nucleotides: TGTGCCAGCAGGGACAGCACTAACTATGGCTACACCTTC. The rearrangement uses TRBV28 and TRBJ1-2; D perhaps matches TRBD1 (6 bases). Germline assignment: CDR1 MDHEN and CDR2 SYDVKM. V was pared by 6 bases and J by 0 bases, with 8 bases between. The CDR3 is made up of 13 amino acids.